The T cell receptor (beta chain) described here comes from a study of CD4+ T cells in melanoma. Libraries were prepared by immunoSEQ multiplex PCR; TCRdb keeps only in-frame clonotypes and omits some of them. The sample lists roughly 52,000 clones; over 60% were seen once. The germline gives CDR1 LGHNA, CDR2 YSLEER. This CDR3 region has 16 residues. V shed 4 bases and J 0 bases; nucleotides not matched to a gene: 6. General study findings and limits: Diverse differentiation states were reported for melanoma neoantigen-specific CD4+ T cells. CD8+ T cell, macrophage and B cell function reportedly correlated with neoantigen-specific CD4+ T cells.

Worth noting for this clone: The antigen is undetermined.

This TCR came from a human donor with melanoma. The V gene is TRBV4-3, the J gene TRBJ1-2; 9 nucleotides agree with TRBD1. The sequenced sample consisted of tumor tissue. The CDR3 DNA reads TGCGCCAGCAGCCGAGGGACAGGGAAAGCTAACTATGGCTACACCTTC. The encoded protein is CASSRGTGKANYGYTF.